This record covers a single T cell receptor (beta chain). Enrollment of patients from Seattle took place during active infection, with longitudinal follow-up. Germline CDR1 is GTSNPN and CDR2 is SVGIG (reference sequence). This CDR3 comprises 16 residues. Trimming removed 2 bases from V and 2 bases from J; junction bases left unmatched: 8. This sample was taken from a study of blood T cell repertoires in COVID-19. Study-wide background: Collection of acute and convalescent COVID-19 samples took place in the United States, Italy and Spain. T cells, B-cell-depleted T cells, or PBMCs provided the cDNA or gDNA that served as material.

Original processing methods: Amplification with reference gene primers provided the estimates of nucleated cell counts. Sequencing was performed with immunoSEQ multiplex PCR; in TCRdb, only in-frame clones are kept and a portion is missing. That table is the source of V, J and clone size, and D and trimming were worked out from the DNA. The data hold around 250,000 clones, with 75% to 90% observed a single time. The TCR sequence derives from a woman between 65 and 79 years old with COVID-19, enrolled during active disease. Sequencing was carried out using peripheral blood. The chain couples TRBV30 to TRBJ2-3, with 9 positions matching TRBD2. This chain's CDR3 is CAWSTFLAGLTDTQYF. The CDR3 bases are TGTGCCTGGAGTACATTCCTAGCGGGACTCACAGATACGCAGTATTTT. Combining the CDR3 with reference TRBV30 and TRBJ2-3 gives the whole variable domain SQTIHQWPATLVQPVGSPLSLECTVEGTSNPNLYWYRQAAGRGLQLLFYSVGIGQISSEVPQNLSASRPQDRQFILSSKKLLLSDSGFYLCAWSTFLAGLTDTQYFGPGTRLTVL.